The T cell receptor beta chain described here comes from a study of cytomegalovirus exposure and HLA in healthy donors. Study as a whole: A subsequent analysis stated that the approximately 120 validation repertoires were run on the same platform as the approximately 610 first-cohort repertoires.

Germline loops: CDR1 MDHEN, CDR2 SYDVKM. V shed 3 bases, J shed 2 bases, and the junction held 7 bases outside the gene matches. The CDR3 runs to 15 residues. Study findings and constraints: It was reportedly the case that the classifier diagnosed cytomegalovirus status with high specificity and sensitivity. The investigators catalogued 150 to 200 TCR beta chains as cytomegalovirus-associated.

The donors were part of the approximately 130-subject validation cohort, which stood apart from the approximately 630-subject first cohort. The protocol was immunoSEQ multiplex PCR, while the TCRdb copy is restricted to in-frame clones and leaves out a portion. This table holds 300,000 to 400,000 clones, roughly 85% found once. A remark on this clone: The antigen is undetermined.

The sequenced sample was PBMCs. The chain employs TRBV28 and TRBJ2-7, with TRBD2 identical over 7 bases. The TCR comes from a woman aged 18-29 years in good health and CMV-seronegative. CDR3 residues: CASSLGLPTTYEQYF. CDR3 nucleotides: TGTGCCAGCAGTTTGGGACTACCCACTACCTACGAGCAGTACTTC.